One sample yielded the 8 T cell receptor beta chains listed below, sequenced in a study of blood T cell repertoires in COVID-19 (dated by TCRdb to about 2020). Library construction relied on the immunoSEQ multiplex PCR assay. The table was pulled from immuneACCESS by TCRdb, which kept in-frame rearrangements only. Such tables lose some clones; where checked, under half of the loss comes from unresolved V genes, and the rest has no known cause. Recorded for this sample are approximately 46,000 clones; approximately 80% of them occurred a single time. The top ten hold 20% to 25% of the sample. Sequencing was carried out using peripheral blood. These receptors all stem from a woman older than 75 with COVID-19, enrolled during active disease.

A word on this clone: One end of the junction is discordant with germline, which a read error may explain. The CDR3, as DNA: TGTGCCAGCAGTTCCGGGACAGGTGGTTCCTACGGGCAGTACTTC. It translates to CASSSGTGGSYGQYF. This chain links TRBV27 with TRBJ2-7; TRBD1 matches 8 bases. The CDR3 length is 15 residues. From germline, CDR1 is MNHEY and CDR2 SMNVEV (reference sequence).

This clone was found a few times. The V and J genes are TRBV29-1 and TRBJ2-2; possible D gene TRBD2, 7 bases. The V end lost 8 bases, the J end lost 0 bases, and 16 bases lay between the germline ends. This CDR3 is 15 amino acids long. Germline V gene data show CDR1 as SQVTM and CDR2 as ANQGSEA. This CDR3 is CSFGGGGANTGELFF. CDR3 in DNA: TGCAGCTTCGGTGGGGGGGGCGCGAACACCGGGGAGCTGTTTTTT.

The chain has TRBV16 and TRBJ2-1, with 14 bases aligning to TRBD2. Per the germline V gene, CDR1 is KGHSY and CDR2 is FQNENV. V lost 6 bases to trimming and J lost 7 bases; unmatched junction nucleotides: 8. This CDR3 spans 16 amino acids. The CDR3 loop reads CASSLRLAGGSNEQFF. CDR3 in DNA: TGTGCCAGCAGTCTCAGACTAGCGGGAGGGTCGAATGAGCAGTTCTTC.

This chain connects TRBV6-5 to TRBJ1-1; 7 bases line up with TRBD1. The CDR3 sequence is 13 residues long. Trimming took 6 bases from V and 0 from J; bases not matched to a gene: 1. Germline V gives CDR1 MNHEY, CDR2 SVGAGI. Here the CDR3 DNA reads TGTGCCAGCAGACAGGGGATGAACACTGAAGCTTTCTTT. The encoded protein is CASRQGMNTEAFF.

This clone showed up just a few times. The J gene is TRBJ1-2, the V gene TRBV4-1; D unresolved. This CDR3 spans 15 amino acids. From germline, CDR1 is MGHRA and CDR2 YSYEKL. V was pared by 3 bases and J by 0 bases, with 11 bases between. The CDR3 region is CASSQTDSTNYGYTF. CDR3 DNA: TGCGCCAGCAGCCAGACGGATAGCACTAACTATGGCTACACCTTC.

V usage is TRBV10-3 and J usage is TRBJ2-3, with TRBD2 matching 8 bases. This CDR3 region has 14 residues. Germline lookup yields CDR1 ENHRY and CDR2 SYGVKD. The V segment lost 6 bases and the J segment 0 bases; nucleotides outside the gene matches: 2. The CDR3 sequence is CAIRLAASTDTQYF. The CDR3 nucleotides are TGTGCCATCAGACTAGCGGCTAGCACAGATACGCAGTATTTT.

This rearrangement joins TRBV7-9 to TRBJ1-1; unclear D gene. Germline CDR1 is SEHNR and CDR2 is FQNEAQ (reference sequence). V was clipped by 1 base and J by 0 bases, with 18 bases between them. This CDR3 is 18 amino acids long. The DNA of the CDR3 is TGTGCCAGCAGCTTAGGGCTGGAATCGAGGTCCATGAACACTGAAGCTTTCTTT. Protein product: CASSLGLESRSMNTEAFF.

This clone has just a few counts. As DNA, the CDR3 is TGTGCCAGCAGCAGCACAGGGATCCTAAAAAACATTCAGTACTTC. It specifies CASSSTGILKNIQYF. J is TRBJ2-4 and V is TRBV6-2 or TRBV6-3, with D tentatively TRBD1 (6 bases). The CDR3 has 15 amino acids. V lost 6 bases to trimming and J lost 4 bases, with 16 bases between them. Germline assignment: CDR1 MNHEY and CDR2 SVGEGT.